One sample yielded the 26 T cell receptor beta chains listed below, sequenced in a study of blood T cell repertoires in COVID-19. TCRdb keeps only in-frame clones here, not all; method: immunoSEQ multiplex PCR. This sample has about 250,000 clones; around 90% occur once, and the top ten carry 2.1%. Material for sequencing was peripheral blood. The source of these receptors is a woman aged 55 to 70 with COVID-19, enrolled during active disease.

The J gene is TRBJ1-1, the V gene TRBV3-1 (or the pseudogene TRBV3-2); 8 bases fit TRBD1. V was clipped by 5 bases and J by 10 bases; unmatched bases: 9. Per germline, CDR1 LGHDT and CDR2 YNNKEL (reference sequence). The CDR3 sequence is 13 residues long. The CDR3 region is CASSFDGTGGAFF. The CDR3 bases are TGTGCCAGCAGCTTTGACGGGACAGGAGGAGCTTTCTTT.

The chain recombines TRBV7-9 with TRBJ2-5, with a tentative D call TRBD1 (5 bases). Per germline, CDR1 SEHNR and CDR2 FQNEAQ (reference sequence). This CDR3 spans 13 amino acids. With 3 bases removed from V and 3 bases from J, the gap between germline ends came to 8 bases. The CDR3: CASSFKGEETQYF. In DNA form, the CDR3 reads TGTGCCAGCAGCTTTAAAGGGGAAGAGACCCAGTACTTC.

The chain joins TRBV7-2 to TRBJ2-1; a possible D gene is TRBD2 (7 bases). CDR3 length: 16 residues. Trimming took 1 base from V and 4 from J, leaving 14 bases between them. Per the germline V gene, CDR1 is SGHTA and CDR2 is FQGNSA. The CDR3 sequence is CASSLDAGAGYNEQFF. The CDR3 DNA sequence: TGTGCCAGCAGCTTAGATGCGGGGGCCGGTTACAATGAGCAGTTCTTC.

CDR3 protein: CATSNRYFSNQPQHF. The CDR3 coding sequence is TGTGCCACCAGCAACAGATACTTTAGCAATCAGCCCCAGCATTTT. The chain is built from TRBV15 and TRBJ1-5; D remains unclear. Germline V lookup: CDR1 LNHNV, CDR2 YYDKDF (reference sequence). CDR3 size: 15 residues. Trimming took 4 bases from V and 0 from J, leaving 10 bases between them.

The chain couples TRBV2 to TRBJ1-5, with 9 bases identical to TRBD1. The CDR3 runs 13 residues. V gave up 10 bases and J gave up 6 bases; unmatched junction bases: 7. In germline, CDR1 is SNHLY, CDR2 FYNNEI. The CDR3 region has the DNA TGTGCCACCAGACAGGGGGGCACTCAGCCCCAGCATTTT. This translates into CATRQGGTQPQHF.

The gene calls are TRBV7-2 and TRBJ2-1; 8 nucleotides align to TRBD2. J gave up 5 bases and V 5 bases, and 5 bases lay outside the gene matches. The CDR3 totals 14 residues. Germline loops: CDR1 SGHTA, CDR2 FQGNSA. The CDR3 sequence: CASSPRTSNNEQFF. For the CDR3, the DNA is TGTGCCAGCAGCCCTCGGACTAGCAACAATGAGCAGTTCTTC.

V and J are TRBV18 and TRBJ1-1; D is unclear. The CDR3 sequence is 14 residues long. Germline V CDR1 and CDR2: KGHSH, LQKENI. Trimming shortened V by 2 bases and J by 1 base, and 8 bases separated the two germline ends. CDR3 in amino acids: CASSPGRQNTEAFF. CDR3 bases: TGTGCCAGCTCACCAGGGAGGCAGAACACTGAAGCTTTCTTT.

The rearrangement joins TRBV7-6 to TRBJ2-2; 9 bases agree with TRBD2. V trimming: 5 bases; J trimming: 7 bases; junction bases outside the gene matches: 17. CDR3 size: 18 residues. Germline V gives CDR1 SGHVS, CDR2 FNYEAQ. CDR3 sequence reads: CASSPSPTLAGVGGELFF. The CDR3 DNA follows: TGTGCCAGCAGCCCCTCTCCCACATTAGCGGGGGTGGGCGGGGAGCTGTTTTTT.

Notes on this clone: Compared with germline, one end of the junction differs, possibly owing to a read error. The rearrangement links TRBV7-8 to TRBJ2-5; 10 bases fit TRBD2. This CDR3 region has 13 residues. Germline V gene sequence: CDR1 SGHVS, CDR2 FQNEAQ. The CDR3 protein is CASSLAGAETQYF. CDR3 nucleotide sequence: TGTGCCAGCAGCCTAGCGGGGGCAGAGACCCAGTACTTC.

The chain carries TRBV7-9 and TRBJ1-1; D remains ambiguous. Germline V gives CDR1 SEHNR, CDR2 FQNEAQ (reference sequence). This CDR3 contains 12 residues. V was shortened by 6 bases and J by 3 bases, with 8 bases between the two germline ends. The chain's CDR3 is CASRYGDTEAFF. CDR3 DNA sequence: TGTGCCAGCAGGTACGGGGACACTGAAGCTTTCTTT.

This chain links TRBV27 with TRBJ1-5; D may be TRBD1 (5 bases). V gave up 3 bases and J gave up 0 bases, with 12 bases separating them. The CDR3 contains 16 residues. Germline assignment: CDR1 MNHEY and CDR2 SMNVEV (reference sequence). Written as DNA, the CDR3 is TGTGCCAGCAGTTTGGGTACAGGTATTAGCAATCAGCCCCAGCATTTT. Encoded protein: CASSLGTGISNQPQHF.

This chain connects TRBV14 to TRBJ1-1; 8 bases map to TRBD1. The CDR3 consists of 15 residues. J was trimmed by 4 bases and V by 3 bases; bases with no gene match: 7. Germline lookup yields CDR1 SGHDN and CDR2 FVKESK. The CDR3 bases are TGTGCCAGCAGCCAGGATAACAGGGGGACCACTGAAGCTTTCTTT. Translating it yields CASSQDNRGTTEAFF. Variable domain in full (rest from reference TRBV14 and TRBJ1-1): EAGVTQFPSHSVIEKGQTVTLRCDPISGHDNLYWYRRVMGKEIKFLLHFVKESKQDESGMPNNRFLAERTGGTYSTLKVQPAELEDSGVYFCASSQDNRGTTEAFFGQGTRLTVV.

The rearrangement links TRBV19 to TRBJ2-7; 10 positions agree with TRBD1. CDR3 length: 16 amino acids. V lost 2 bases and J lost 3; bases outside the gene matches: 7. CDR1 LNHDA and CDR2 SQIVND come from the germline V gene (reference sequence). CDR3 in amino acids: CASSITFGTGVYEQYF. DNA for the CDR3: TGTGCCAGTAGTATAACCTTTGGGACAGGGGTCTACGAGCAGTACTTC. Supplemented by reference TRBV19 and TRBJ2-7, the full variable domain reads DGGITQSPKYLFRKEGQNVTLSCEQNLNHDAMYWYRQDPGQGLRLIYYSQIVNDFQKGDIAEGYSVSREKKESFPLTVTSAQKNPTAFYLCASSITFGTGVYEQYFGPGTRLTVT.

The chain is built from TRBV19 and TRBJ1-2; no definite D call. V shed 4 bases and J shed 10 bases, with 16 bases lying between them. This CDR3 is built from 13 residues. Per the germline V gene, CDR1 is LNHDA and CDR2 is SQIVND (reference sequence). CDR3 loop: CASSTPPLFNYTF. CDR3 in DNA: TGTGCCAGTAGTACCCCCCCCCTATTTAACTACACCTTC.

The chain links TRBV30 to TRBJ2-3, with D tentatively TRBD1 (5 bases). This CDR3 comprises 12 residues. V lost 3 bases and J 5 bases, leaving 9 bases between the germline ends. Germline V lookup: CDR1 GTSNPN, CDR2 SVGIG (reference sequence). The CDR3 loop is CAWRGLRDTQYF. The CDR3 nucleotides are TGTGCCTGGAGGGGGCTAAGAGATACGCAGTATTTT. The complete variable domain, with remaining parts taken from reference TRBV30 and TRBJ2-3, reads SQTIHQWPATLVQPVGSPLSLECTVEGTSNPNLYWYRQAAGRGLQLLFYSVGIGQISSEVPQNLSASRPQDRQFILSSKKLLLSDSGFYLCAWRGLRDTQYFGPGTRLTVL.

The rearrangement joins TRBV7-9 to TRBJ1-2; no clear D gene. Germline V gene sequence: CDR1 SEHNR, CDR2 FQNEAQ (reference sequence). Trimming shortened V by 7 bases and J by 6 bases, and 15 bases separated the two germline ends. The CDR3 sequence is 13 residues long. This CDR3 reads CASTRAGSHGYTF. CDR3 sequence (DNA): TGTGCCAGCACCCGGGCCGGGAGCCATGGCTACACCTTC. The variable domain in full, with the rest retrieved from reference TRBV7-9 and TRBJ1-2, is DTGVSQNPRHKITKRGQNVTFRCDPISEHNRLYWYRQTLGQGPEFLTYFQNEAQLEKSRLLSDRFSAERPKGSFSTLEIQRTEQGDSAMYLCASTRAGSHGYTFGSGTRLTVV.

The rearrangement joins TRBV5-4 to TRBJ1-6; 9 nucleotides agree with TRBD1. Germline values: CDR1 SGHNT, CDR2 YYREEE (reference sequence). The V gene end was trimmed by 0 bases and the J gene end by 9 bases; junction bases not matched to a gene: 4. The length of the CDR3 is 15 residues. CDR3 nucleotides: TGTGCCAGCAGCTTGGAAACAGGGGGCTCTTCACCCCTCCACTTT. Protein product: CASSLETGGSSPLHF. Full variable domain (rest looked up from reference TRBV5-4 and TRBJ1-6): ETGVTQSPTHLIKTRGQQVTLRCSSQSGHNTVSWYQQALGQGPQFIFQYYREEENGRGNFPPRFSGLQFPNYSSELNVNALELDDSALYLCASSLETGGSSPLHFGNGTRLTVT.

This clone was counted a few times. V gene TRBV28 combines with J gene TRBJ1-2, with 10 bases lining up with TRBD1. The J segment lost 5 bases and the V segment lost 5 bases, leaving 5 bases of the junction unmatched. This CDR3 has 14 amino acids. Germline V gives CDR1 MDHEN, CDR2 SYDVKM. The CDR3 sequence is CASSLGTGVYGYTF. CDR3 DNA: TGTGCCAGCAGTCTAGGGACAGGGGTTTATGGCTACACCTTC.

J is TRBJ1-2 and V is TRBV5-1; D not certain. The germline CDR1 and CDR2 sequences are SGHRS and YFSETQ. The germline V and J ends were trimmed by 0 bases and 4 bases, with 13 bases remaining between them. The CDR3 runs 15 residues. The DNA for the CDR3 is TGCGCCAGCAGCTTGGAGGCAAGCAGAGGCTATGGCTACACCTTC. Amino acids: CASSLEASRGYGYTF.

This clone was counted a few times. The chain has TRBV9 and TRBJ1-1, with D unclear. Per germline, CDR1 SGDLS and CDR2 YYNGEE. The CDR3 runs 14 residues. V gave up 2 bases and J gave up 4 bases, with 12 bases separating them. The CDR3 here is CASSVWADGTEAFF. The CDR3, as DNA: TGTGCCAGCAGCGTTTGGGCCGACGGCACTGAAGCTTTCTTT. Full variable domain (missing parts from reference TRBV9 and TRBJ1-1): DSGVTQTPKHLITATGQRVTLRCSPRSGDLSVYWYQQSLDQGLQFLIQYYNGEERAKGNILERFSAQQFPDLHSELNLSSLELGDSALYFCASSVWADGTEAFFGQGTRLTVV.

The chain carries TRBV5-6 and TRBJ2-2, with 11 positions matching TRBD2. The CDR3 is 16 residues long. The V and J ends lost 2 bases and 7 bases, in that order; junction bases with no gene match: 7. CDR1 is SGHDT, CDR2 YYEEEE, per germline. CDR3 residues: CASSFVAGGPGGELFF. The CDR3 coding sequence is TGTGCCAGCAGCTTCGTAGCGGGGGGGCCCGGCGGGGAGCTGTTTTTT.

This CDR3 is CASSLGAGNNSPLHF. The CDR3 DNA is TGTGCCAGCAGCTTGGGGGCAGGCAATAATTCACCCCTCCACTTT. The chain employs TRBV5-4 and TRBJ1-6; D gene ambiguous. Trimming stripped 0 bases from V and 5 bases from J, with 9 bases between. This CDR3 has 15 residues. Germline loops: CDR1 SGHNT, CDR2 YYREEE (reference sequence).

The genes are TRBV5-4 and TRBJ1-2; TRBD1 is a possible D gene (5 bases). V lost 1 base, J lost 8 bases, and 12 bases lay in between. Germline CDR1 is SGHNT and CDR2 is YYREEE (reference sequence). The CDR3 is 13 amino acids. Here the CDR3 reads CASSLTGEVGYTF. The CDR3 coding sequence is TGTGCCAGCAGCTTGACAGGTGAGGTCGGCTACACCTTC.

CDR3 DNA: TGTGCCAGCAGCCCAACAGCAGGGGTCGATGGCTACACCTTC. It specifies CASSPTAGVDGYTF. V and J are TRBV7-3 and TRBJ1-2, with D maybe TRBD1 (6 bases). The CDR3 covers 14 residues. Trimming stripped 5 bases from V and 6 bases from J, with 16 bases between. Germline V gives CDR1 SGHTA, CDR2 FQGTGA.

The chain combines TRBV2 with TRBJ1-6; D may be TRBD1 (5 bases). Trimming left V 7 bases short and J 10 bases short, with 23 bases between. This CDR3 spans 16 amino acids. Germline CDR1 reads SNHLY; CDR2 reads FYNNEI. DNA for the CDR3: TGTGCCAGCACTCGACGGGGGGATAGTTTACGGTCACCCCTCCACTTT. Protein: CASTRRGDSLRSPLHF.

CDR3 in DNA: TGTGCCAGCAGTTACACAAGGCGGGAGCGGATCCAAGAGACCCAGTACTTC. It translates to CASSYTRRERIQETQYF. This sequence joins TRBV6-2 or TRBV6-3 and TRBJ2-5; 7 positions match TRBD2. CDR1 and CDR2 from the germline V gene are MNHEY and SVGEGT. J was trimmed by 1 base and V by 2 bases; bases with no gene match: 10. CDR3 length equals 17 residues.